This paragraph covers one T cell receptor beta chain sequence. Its antigen is still unknown. The gene symbols are mouse symbols. The missing CDR3 end, 1 residue past where the read stops, is filled in from the germline J gene. The time point is: mouse harvest day 7 after allogeneic transplant. The graft held 10^6 splenic CD5+ T cells and 10^7 T-cell-depleted bone marrow cells. The protocol was immunoSEQ multiplex PCR, while the TCRdb copy is restricted to in-frame clones and leaves out a portion. Of some 11,000 clones detected, more than 30% appear once; the ten largest clones hold 1.8%. The sample comes from a study of tissue T cells after allogeneic stem cell transplantation. Germline V gives CDR1 SGHLS, CDR2 HYDKME. The CDR3 is 15 residues long. Losses at the gene ends were 3 bases for V and 1 base for J; bases not matched to a gene: 3. Study-wide results and limits: Anatomically similar tissues had similar TCR repertoires within each patient.

The TCR originated in a female BALB/c mouse given C57BL/6 T cells with graft-versus-host disease after an allogeneic hematopoietic cell transplant. The gene calls are TRBV12-2 and TRBJ2-2, with 8 positions matching TRBD2. The source material was skin. Here the CDR3 reads CASSVGGGNTGQLYF. The CDR3 DNA, read in part, is TGTGCCAGCTCTGTGGGGGGGGGAAACACCGGGCAGCTCTAC. Together with reference TRBV12-2 and TRBJ2-2, the CDR3 gives the full variable domain: NSGVVQSPRYIIKGKGERSILKCIPISGHLSVAWYQQTQGQELKFFIQHYDKMERDKGNLPSRFSVQQFDDYHSEMNMSALELEDSAVYFCASSVGGGNTGQLYFGEGSKLTVL.